This T cell receptor beta chain was recorded in a study of CXCR3-negative and CXCR3-positive naive CD8 T cells. General study points: TRBV-TRBJ usage was similar across naive CXCR3 subsets but distinct in memory cells.

There are 14 residues in the CDR3. CDR1 and CDR2 from the germline V gene are MDHEN and SYDVKM. Worth noting for this clonotype: No antigen is known for it.

Each TRB cDNA library was prepared by 5' RACE (with UMI labels). TCRdb reanalyzed the 5' RACE reads, giving one entry per CDR3 protein sequence and no DNA. Its table lists 38,000 or so distinct CDR3 sequences. The receptor was derived from a human donor in good health. Some clones in this sample may be carry-over from other donors' samples. The specimen sequenced was memory CD8+ T cells from blood. The V and J genes are TRBV28 and TRBJ1-5; as DNA is missing, the TRBD1 call by TCRdb cannot be tested. The CDR3 sequence is CASSRQGINQPQHF.